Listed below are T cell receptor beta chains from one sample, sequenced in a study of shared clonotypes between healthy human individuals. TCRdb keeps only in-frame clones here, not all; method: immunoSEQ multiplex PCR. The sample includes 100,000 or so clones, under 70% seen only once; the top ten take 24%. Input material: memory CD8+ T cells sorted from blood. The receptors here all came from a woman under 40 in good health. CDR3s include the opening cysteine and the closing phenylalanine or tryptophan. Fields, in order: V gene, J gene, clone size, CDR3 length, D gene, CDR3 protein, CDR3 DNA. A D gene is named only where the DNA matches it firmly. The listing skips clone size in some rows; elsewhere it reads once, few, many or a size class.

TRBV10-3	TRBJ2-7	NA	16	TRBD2	CAISESLLGGPEEQYF	TGTGCCATCAGTGAGTCCTTGCTGGGAGGGCCGGAAGAGCAGTACTTC
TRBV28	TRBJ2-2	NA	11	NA	CATLKSGELFF	TGTGCCACCCTGAAAAGCGGGGAGCTGTTTTTT
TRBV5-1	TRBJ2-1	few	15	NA	CASSSDSNGYNEQFF	TGCGCCAGCAGCTCCGACAGTAACGGTTACAATGAGCAGTTCTTC
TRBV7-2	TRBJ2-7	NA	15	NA	CASSSRGSVAYEQYF	TGTGCCAGCAGCTCCCGTGGTAGCGTGGCCTACGAGCAGTACTTC
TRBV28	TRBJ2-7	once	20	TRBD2	CASSTNLPLYSGRISYEQYF	TGTGCCAGCAGCACAAACCTGCCCCTGTATAGCGGGAGGATTTCCTACGAGCAGTACTTC
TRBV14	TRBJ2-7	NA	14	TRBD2	CASSLGDYHYEQYF	TGTGCCAGCAGCCTGGGGGACTACCACTACGAGCAGTACTTC
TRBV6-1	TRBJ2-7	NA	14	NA	CASRGEFSSYEQYF	TGTGCCAGCAGGGGCGAATTCAGCTCCTACGAGCAGTACTTC
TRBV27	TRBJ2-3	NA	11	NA	CASRFADTQYF	TGTGCCAGCAGATTCGCAGATACGCAGTATTTT
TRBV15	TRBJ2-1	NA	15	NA	CATSRDDALIDEQFF	TGTGCCACCAGCAGGGACGACGCCTTAATAGATGAGCAGTTCTTC
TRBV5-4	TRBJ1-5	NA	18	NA	CASSQVSEGADHVRPQHF	TGTGCCAGCAGCCAAGTATCCGAAGGGGCCGACCACGTACGGCCCCAGCATTTT
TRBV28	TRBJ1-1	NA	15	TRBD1	CASSSGQGTDTEAFF	TGTGCCAGCAGTTCGGGACAGGGGACGGACACTGAAGCTTTCTTT
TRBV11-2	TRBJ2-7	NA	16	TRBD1	CASSQGTPDREFEQYF	TGTGCCAGCAGCCAAGGTACCCCGGACAGGGAATTCGAGCAGTACTTC
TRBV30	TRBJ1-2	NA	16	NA	CAWSPAGGGAAYGYTF	TGTGCCTGGAGCCCAGCCGGCGGGGGCGCCGCCTATGGCTACACCTTC
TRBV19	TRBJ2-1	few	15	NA	CASSREGEGYNEQFF	TGTGCCAGTTCACGAGAGGGCGAGGGTTACAATGAGCAGTTCTTC
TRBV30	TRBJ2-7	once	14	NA	CAWSIGFEAYEQYF	TGTGCCTGGAGTATAGGGTTTGAGGCCTACGAGCAGTACTTC
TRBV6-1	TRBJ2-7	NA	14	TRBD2	CASSSGTSAYEQYF	TGTGCCAGCAGTTCCGGGACTAGCGCCTACGAGCAGTACTTC
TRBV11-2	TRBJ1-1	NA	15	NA	CASSLEGKGNTEAFF	TGTGCCAGCAGCTTAGAGGGAAAGGGTAACACTGAAGCTTTCTTT
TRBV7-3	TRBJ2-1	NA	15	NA	CASSSRALEVNEQFF	TGTGCCAGCAGTTCCCGGGCCCTGGAGGTCAATGAGCAGTTCTTC
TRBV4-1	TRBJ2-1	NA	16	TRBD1	CASSQGTGTVNYEQFF	TGCGCCAGCAGCCAGGGGACCGGGACAGTGAATTATGAGCAGTTCTTC
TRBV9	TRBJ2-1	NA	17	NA	CASSVAMRRGSYNEQFF	TGTGCCAGCAGCGTAGCTATGCGGAGGGGGTCCTACAATGAGCAGTTCTTC